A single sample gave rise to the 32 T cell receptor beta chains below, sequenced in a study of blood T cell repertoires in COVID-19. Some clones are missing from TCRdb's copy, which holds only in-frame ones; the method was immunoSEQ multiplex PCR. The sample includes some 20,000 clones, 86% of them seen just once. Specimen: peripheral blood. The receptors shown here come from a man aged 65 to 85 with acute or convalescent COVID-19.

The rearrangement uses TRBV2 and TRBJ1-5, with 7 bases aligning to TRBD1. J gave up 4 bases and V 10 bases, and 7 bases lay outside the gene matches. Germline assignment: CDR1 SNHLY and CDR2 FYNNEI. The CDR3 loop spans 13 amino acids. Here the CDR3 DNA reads TGTGCCAACTCCCGGGACAGTAATCAGCCCCAGCATTTT. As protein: CANSRDSNQPQHF. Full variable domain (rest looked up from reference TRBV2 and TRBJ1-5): EPEVTQTPSHQVTQMGQEVILRCVPISNHLYFYWYRQILGQKVEFLVSFYNNEISEKSEIFDDQFSVERPDGSNFTLKIRSTKLEDSAMYFCANSRDSNQPQHFGDGTRLSIL.

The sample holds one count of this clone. CDR3 protein: CASRAGQTNTGELFF. CDR3 coding DNA: TGTGCCAGTAGGGCGGGACAGACTAACACCGGGGAGCTGTTTTTT. This chain links TRBV19 with TRBJ2-2, with a tentative D call TRBD1 (7 bases). Per the germline V gene, CDR1 is LNHDA and CDR2 is SQIVND (reference sequence). V gave up 6 bases and J gave up 2 bases, with 13 bases separating them. The CDR3 spans 15 residues.

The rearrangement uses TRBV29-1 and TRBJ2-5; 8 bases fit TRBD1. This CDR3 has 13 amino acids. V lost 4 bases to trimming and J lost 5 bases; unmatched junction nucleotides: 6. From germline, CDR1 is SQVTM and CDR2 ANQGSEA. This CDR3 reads CSVVRTGRETQYF. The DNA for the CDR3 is TGCAGCGTTGTACGGACAGGGCGGGAGACCCAGTACTTC. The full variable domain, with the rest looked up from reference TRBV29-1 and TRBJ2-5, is SAVISQKPSRDICQRGTSLTIQCQVDSQVTMMFWYRQQPGQSLTLIATANQGSEATYESGFVIDKFPISRPNLTFSTLTVSNMSPEDSSIYLCSVVRTGRETQYFGPGTRLLVL.

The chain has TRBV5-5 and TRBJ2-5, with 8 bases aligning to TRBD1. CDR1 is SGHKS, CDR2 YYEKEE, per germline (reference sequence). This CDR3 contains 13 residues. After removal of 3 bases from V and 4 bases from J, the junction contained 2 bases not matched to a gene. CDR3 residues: CASSYGTGETQYF. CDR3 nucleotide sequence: TGTGCCAGCAGCTACGGGACAGGAGAGACCCAGTACTTC.

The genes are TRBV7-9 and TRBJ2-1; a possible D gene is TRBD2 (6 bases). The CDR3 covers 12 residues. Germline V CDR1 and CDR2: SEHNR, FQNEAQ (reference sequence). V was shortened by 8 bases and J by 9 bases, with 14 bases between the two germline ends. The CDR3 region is CASGGLTLEQFF. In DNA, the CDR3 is TGTGCCAGCGGGGGACTCACACTTGAGCAGTTCTTC.

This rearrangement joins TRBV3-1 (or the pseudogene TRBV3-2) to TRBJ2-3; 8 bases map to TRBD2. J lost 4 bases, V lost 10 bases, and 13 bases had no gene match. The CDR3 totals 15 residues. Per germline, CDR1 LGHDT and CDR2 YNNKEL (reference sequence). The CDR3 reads CATSPGGDGADTQYF. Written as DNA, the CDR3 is TGTGCCACCTCTCCGGGAGGGGACGGAGCAGATACGCAGTATTTT.

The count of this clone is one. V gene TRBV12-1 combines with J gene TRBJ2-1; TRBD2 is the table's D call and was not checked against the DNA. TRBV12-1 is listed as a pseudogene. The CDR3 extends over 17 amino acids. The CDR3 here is CASPPWTRGISYNEQFF. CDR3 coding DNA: TGTGCCAGCCCCCCTTGGACTCGCGGGATCTCCTACAATGAGCAGTTCTTC.

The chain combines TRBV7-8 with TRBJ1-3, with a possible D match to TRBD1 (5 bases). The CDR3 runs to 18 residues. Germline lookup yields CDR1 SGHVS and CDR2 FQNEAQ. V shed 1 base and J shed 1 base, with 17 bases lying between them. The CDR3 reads CASSLGRVRGSSGNTIYF. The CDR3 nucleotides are TGTGCCAGCAGCTTAGGGCGTGTTCGGGGGTCATCTGGAAACACCATATATTTT.

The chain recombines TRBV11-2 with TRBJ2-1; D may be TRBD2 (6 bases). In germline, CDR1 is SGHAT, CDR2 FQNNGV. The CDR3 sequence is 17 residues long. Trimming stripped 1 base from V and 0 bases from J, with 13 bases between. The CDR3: CASSLAGDWPSYNEQFF. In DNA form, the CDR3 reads TGTGCCAGCAGCTTAGCCGGGGACTGGCCCTCCTACAATGAGCAGTTCTTC.

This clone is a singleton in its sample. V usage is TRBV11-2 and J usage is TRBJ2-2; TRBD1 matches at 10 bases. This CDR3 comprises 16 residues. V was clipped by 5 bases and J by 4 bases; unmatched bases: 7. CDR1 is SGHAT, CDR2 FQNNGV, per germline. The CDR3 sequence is CASSPGTGAITGELFF. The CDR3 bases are TGTGCCAGCAGCCCAGGGACAGGGGCGATCACCGGGGAGCTGTTTTTT.

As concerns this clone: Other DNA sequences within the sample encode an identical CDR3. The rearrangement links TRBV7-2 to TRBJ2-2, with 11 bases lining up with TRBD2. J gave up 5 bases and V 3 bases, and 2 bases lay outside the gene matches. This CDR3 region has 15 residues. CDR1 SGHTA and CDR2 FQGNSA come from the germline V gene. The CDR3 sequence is CASSLGTSGTGELFF. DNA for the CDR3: TGTGCCAGCAGCTTGGGGACTAGCGGTACCGGGGAGCTGTTTTTT.

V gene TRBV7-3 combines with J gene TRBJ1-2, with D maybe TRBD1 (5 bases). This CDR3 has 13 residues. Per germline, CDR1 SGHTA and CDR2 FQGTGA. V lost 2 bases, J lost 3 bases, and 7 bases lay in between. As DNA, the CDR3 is TGTGCCAGCAGCTTAGCCAGGGACTATGGCTACACCTTC. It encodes CASSLARDYGYTF. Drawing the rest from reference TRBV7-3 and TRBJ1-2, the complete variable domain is GAGVSQTPSNKVTEKGKYVELRCDPISGHTALYWYRQSLGQGPEFLIYFQGTGAADDSGLPNDRFFAVRPEGSVSTLKIQRTERGDSAVYLCASSLARDYGYTFGSGTRLTVV.

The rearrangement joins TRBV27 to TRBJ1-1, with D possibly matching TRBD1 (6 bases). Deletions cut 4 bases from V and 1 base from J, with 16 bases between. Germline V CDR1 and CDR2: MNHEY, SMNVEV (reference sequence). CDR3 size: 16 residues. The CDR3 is CASSSPGQRKNTEAFF. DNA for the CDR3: TGTGCCAGCAGTTCTCCGGGACAAAGAAAGAACACTGAAGCTTTCTTT.

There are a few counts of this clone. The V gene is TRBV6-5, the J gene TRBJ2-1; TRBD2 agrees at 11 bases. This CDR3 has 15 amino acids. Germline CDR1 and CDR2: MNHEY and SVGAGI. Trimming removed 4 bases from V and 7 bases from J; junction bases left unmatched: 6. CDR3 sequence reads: CASSSLAGGSNEQFF. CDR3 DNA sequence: TGTGCCAGCAGTTCCCTAGCGGGAGGTAGTAATGAGCAGTTCTTC.

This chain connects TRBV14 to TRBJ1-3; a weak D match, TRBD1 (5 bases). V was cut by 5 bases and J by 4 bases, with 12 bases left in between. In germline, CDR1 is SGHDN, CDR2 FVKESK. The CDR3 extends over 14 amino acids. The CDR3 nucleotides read TGTGCCAGCAGCGCGTCAGGGTCCGGAAACACCATATATTTT. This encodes CASSASGSGNTIYF.

The CDR3 protein is CASNGQSRDTQYF. CDR3 sequence (DNA): TGTGCCAGCAATGGACAGTCCAGAGATACGCAGTATTTT. The chain links TRBV2 to TRBJ2-3, with D possibly TRBD1 on 6 matching bases. Per the germline V gene, CDR1 is SNHLY and CDR2 is FYNNEI. CDR3 length: 13 amino acids. Trimming left V 7 bases short and J 5 bases short, with 13 bases between.

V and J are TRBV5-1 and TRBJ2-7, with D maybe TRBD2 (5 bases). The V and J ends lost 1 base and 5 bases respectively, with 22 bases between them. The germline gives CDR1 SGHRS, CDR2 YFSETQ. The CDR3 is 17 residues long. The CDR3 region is CASSLTSPGIPLNEQYF. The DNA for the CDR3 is TGCGCCAGCAGCTTGACCTCCCCCGGGATCCCACTTAACGAGCAGTACTTC.

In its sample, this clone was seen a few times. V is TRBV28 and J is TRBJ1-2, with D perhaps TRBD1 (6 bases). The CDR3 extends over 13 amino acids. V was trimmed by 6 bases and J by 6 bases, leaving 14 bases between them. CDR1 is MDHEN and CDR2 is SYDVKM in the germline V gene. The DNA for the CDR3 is TGTGCCAGCAGGGTAGGGGGGGCGCATGGCTACACCTTC. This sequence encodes CASRVGGAHGYTF.

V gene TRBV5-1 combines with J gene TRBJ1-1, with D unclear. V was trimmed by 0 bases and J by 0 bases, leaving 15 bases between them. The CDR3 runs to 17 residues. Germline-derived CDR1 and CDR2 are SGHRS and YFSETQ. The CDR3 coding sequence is TGCGCCAGCAGCTTGGTGGCGGGATTCACTATGAACACTGAAGCTTTCTTT. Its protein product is CASSLVAGFTMNTEAFF.

The CDR3 spells CASSQERDRGMINEKLFF. The CDR3 DNA reads TGTGCCAGCAGCCAAGAACGGGACAGGGGGATGATTAATGAAAAACTGTTTTTT. This chain connects TRBV3-1 (or the pseudogene TRBV3-2) to TRBJ1-4, with 11 nucleotides matching TRBD1. Losses at the gene ends were 0 bases for V and 4 bases for J; bases not matched to a gene: 7. The CDR3 is made up of 18 amino acids. Germline CDR1 reads LGHDT; CDR2 reads YNNKEL (reference sequence).

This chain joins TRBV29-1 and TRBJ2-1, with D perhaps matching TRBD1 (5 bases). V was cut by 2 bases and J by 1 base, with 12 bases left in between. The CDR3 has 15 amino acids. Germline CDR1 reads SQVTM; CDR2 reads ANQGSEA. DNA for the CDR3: TGCAGCGTTGAAAGGGGCCAGGGATCCTACAATGAGCAGTTCTTC. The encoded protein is CSVERGQGSYNEQFF.

The CDR3 loop is CASSQVWGRDYTDTQYF. CDR3 nucleotide sequence: TGTGCCAGCAGCCAAGTTTGGGGTCGGGACTACACAGATACGCAGTATTTT. J is TRBJ2-3 and V is TRBV14; 7 bases are a match to TRBD2. The CDR3 extends over 17 amino acids. The germline V gene has CDR1 SGHDN and CDR2 FVKESK. The ends lost 1 base at V and 2 bases at J; junction bases unmatched: 9. The full variable domain, completed using reference TRBV14 and TRBJ2-3, is EAGVTQFPSHSVIEKGQTVTLRCDPISGHDNLYWYRRVMGKEIKFLLHFVKESKQDESGMPNNRFLAERTGGTYSTLKVQPAELEDSGVYFCASSQVWGRDYTDTQYFGPGTRLTVL.

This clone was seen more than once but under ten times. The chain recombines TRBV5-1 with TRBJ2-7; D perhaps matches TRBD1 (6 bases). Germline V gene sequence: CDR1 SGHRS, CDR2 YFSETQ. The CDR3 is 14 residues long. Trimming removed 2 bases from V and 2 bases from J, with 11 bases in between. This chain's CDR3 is CASSLQGIAYEQYF. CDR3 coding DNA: TGCGCCAGCAGCTTACAGGGAATTGCCTACGAGCAGTACTTC.

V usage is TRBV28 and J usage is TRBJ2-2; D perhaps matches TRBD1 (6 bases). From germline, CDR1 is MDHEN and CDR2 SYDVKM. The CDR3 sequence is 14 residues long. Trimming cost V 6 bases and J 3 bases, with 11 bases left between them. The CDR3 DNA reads TGTGCCAGCAGACGTCAGGGGTACACCGGGGAGCTGTTTTTT. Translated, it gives CASRRQGYTGELFF.

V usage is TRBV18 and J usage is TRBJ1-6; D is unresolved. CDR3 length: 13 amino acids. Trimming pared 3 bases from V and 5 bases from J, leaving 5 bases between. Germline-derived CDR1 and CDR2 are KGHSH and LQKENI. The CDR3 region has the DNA TGTGCCAGCTCACCGAGGAATAATTCACCCCTCCACTTT. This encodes CASSPRNNSPLHF.

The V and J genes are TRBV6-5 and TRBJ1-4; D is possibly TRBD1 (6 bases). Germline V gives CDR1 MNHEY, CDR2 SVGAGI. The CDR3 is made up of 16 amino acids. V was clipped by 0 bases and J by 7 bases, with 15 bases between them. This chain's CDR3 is CASSYSFRGVGEKLFF. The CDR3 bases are TGTGCCAGCAGTTACTCATTCAGGGGCGTAGGTGAAAAACTGTTTTTT.

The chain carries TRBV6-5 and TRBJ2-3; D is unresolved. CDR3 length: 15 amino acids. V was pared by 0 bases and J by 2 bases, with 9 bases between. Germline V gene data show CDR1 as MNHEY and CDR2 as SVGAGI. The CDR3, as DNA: TGTGCCAGCAGTTACTCTGCGGAGCTCACAGATACGCAGTATTTT. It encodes CASSYSAELTDTQYF.

This CDR3 is CASRGLAWETQYF. CDR3 nucleotide sequence: TGTGCCAGCAGGGGACTAGCCTGGGAGACCCAGTACTTC. The rearrangement uses TRBV3-1 (or the pseudogene TRBV3-2) and TRBJ2-5; 9 bases align to TRBD2. This CDR3 region has 13 residues. The germline V gene has CDR1 LGHDT and CDR2 YNNKEL (reference sequence). Germline trimming cut 6 bases from V and 5 bases from J; bases unmatched to any gene: 4.

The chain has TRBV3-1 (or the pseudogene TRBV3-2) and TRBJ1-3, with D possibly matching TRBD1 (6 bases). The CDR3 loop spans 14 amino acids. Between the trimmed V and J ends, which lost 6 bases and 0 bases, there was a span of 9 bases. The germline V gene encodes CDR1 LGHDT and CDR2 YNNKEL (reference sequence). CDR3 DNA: TGTGCCAGCAGTCAACAGGGCTCTGGAAACACCATATATTTT. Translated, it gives CASSQQGSGNTIYF.

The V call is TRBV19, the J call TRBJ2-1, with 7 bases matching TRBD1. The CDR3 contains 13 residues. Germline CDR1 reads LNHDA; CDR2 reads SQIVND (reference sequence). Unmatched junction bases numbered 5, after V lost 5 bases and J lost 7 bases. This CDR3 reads CASSRDRENEQFF. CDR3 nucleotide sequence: TGTGCCAGTAGTCGAGACAGGGAAAATGAGCAGTTCTTC.

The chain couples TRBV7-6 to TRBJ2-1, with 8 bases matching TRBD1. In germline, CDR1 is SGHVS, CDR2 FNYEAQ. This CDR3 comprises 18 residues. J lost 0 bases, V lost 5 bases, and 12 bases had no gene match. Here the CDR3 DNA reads TGTGCCAGCAGCCCGAAGGGGACAGGCTCTAGCTCCTACAATGAGCAGTTCTTC. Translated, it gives CASSPKGTGSSSYNEQFF.

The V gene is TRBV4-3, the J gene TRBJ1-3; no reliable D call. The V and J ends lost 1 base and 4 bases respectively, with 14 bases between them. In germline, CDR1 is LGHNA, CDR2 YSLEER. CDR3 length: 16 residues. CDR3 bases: TGCGCCAGCAGCCAAGTCTCCCCGCGAGAGGGAAACACCATATATTTT. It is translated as CASSQVSPREGNTIYF.